Following are 27 T cell receptor beta chains from one sample sequenced in a study of neurological immune-mediated disorders (dated by TCRdb to about 2019). The library came from 5' RACE. Sequencing relied on an Illumina HiSeq 2500. TCRdb cleaned the public reads at Q25 with fastp, built clones with MiXCR and kept in-frame beta chains. Under each unique CDR3 protein, matching rows form one entry showing the most common genes and DNA. This sample gives tens of thousands of distinct CDR3 sequences in total; less than 4% of them show up just once. The ten largest clones take up 1% to 1.5% of the sample. Sequenced input: PBMCs. The receptors were sampled from a young man with multiple sclerosis.

This clonotype was counted at least ten times. The chain links TRBV9 to TRBJ1-2; 7 bases agree with TRBD1. V dropped 4 bases and J dropped 8; count of bases not matched to a gene: 14. Germline CDR1 and CDR2: SGDLS and YYNGEE. This CDR3 region has 15 residues. The chain's CDR3 is CASSTRREGGAGYTF. In DNA, the CDR3 is TGTGCCAGCAGCACCCGACGAGAAGGGGGCGCCGGCTACACCTTC.

At least ten counts were recorded for this clonotype. The chain recombines TRBV7-2 with TRBJ1-1; D is unresolved. The germline V gene encodes CDR1 SGHTA and CDR2 FQGNSA. CDR3 length: 15 amino acids. Trimming removed 2 bases at V and 0 bases at J, with 10 bases between. DNA of the CDR3: TGTGCCAGCAGCTTAACCTCCAGCGTGAACACTGAAGCTTTCTTT. Amino acid sequence: CASSLTSSVNTEAFF. The full variable domain, its missing parts supplied by reference TRBV7-2 and TRBJ1-1, is GAGVSQSPSNKVTEKGKDVELRCDPISGHTALYWYRQSLGQGLEFLIYFQGNSAPDKSGLPSDRFSAERTGGSVSTLTIQRTQQEDSAVYLCASSLTSSVNTEAFFGQGTRLTVV.

This clonotype was detected ten times or more. This sequence joins TRBV4-2 and TRBJ2-1; 8 bases are a match to TRBD2. Germline loops: CDR1 LGHNA, CDR2 YNFKEQ. V shed 4 bases and J 9 bases; nucleotides not matched to a gene: 5. The CDR3 contains 13 residues. The CDR3 here is CASSLGGAGEQFF. The CDR3 nucleotides are TGTGCCAGCAGCCTCGGGGGGGCCGGTGAGCAGTTCTTC.

This clonotype was recorded at least ten times. This chain joins TRBV7-2 and TRBJ1-1; a weak D match, TRBD1 (5 bases). From germline, CDR1 is SGHTA and CDR2 FQGNSA. Trimming removed 1 base from V and 5 bases from J, with 14 bases in between. This CDR3 has 15 amino acids. Here the CDR3 reads CASSLVLGGRTEAFF. DNA for the CDR3: TGTGCCAGCAGCTTAGTTTTGGGGGGGAGAACTGAAGCTTTCTTT.

This clonotype was counted many times. The genes are TRBV6-2 or TRBV6-3 and TRBJ1-1; perhaps TRBD1 as D (6 bases). This CDR3 region has 13 residues. CDR1 is MNHEY, CDR2 SVGEGT, per germline. Trimming removed 5 bases at V and 10 bases at J, with 17 bases between. The CDR3 region is CASSHIQGFGAFF. The CDR3 DNA is TGTGCCAGCAGTCATATACAGGGATTCGGAGCTTTCTTT.

This clonotype was seen many times. The chain uses TRBV4-2 and TRBJ1-1, with 8 bases that match TRBD1. The CDR3 extends over 16 amino acids. CDR1 and CDR2 (germline): LGHNA, YNFKEQ. The V gene end was trimmed by 4 bases and the J gene end by 5 bases; junction bases not matched to a gene: 12. CDR3 amino acids: CASSPGFTGGETEAFF. Written as DNA, the CDR3 is TGTGCCAGCAGCCCGGGATTCACAGGGGGAGAGACTGAAGCTTTCTTT.

In this sample, this clonotype turned up many times. This sequence joins TRBV6-6 and TRBJ1-4; 7 nucleotides agree with TRBD1. The CDR3 length is 18 residues. The germline V gene has CDR1 MNHNY and CDR2 SVGAGI (reference sequence). The ends lost 0 bases at V and 0 bases at J; junction bases unmatched: 7. Here the CDR3 DNA reads TGTGCCAGCAGTTACTCGGCAGGGGGATTGCCAACTAATGAAAAACTGTTTTTT. Protein product: CASSYSAGGLPTNEKLFF.

This clonotype was seen ten or more times. The chain carries TRBV12-3 or TRBV12-4 and TRBJ1-5; D remains unclear. This CDR3 has 13 amino acids. V was shortened by 4 bases and J by 11 bases, with 15 bases between the two germline ends. The CDR3 protein is CASSSAPNSAQHF. The CDR3 DNA reads TGTGCCAGCAGTTCCGCCCCAAACTCAGCCCAGCATTTT.

Ten or more counts support this clonotype. The chain couples TRBV7-8 to TRBJ2-2; 7 bases fit TRBD1. Germline assignment: CDR1 SGHVS and CDR2 FQNEAQ. The length of the CDR3 is 16 residues. V gave up 5 bases and J gave up 4 bases; unmatched junction bases: 10. This chain's CDR3 is CASSAPGQIVTGELFF. CDR3 DNA: TGTGCCAGCAGCGCGCCGGGACAGATAGTCACCGGGGAGCTGTTTTTT.

In this sample, this clonotype turned up many times. The rearrangement joins TRBV9 to TRBJ2-5, with 10 bases identical to TRBD2. J gave up 6 bases and V 3 bases, and 8 bases lay outside the gene matches. This CDR3 has 15 amino acids. CDR1 SGDLS and CDR2 YYNGEE come from the germline V gene. The DNA for the CDR3 is TGTGCCAGCAGCGCCACTAGCGGGGTTTCGAAGACCCAGTACTTC. This translates into CASSATSGVSKTQYF.

This clonotype has at least ten counts. This chain uses TRBV6-5 with TRBJ1-2; 9 bases map to TRBD1. CDR1 and CDR2 from the germline V gene are MNHEY and SVGAGI. There are 13 residues in the CDR3. V gave up 6 bases and J gave up 6 bases; unmatched junction bases: 5. The CDR3 sequence: CASRGTGNDGYTF. The CDR3 coding sequence is TGTGCCAGCAGAGGGACAGGGAATGATGGCTACACCTTC.

The sample holds many counts of this clonotype. The rearrangement uses TRBV12-5 and TRBJ2-1, with D unresolved. The V gene lost 1 base and the J gene lost 5 bases, with 6 bases spanning the gap. This CDR3 has 13 residues. CDR1 and CDR2 (germline): LGHNT, FRNRAP. The CDR3, as DNA: TGTGCTAGTGGTTTGGCCCCTAACAATGAGCAGTTCTTC. Translation gives CASGLAPNNEQFF.

The sample holds many counts of this clonotype. This rearrangement joins TRBV7-2 to TRBJ1-2; D may be TRBD1 (6 bases). The CDR3 totals 14 residues. Germline CDR1 is SGHTA and CDR2 is FQGNSA. V lost 0 bases, J lost 8 bases, and 13 bases lay in between. Here the CDR3 DNA reads TGTGCCAGCAGCTTAGCGTTTCGGACAGACGGCTACACCTTC. This gives the protein CASSLAFRTDGYTF.

This clonotype was observed at least ten times. The J gene is TRBJ1-2, the V gene TRBV5-8; D is uncertain. With 3 bases removed from V and 4 bases from J, the gap between germline ends came to 13 bases. Germline values: CDR1 SGHTS, CDR2 YDEGEE. The CDR3 runs to 14 residues. CDR3 region: CASSSTGIGYGYTF. CDR3 nucleotides: TGTGCCAGCAGCTCGACCGGTATAGGCTATGGCTACACCTTC. Combining the CDR3 with reference TRBV5-8 and TRBJ1-2 gives the whole variable domain EAGVTQSPTHLIKTRGQQATLRCSPISGHTSVYWYQQALGLGLQFLLWYDEGEERNRGNFPPRFSGRQFPNYSSELNVNALELEDSALYLCASSSTGIGYGYTFGSGTRLTVV.

This clonotype came up many times. The V gene is TRBV7-2, the J gene TRBJ2-3; TRBD2 agrees at 11 bases. This CDR3 contains 17 residues. Trimming removed 4 bases from V and 1 base from J; junction bases left unmatched: 7. Germline V gene lookup returns CDR1 SGHTA and CDR2 FQGNSA. CDR3: CASSYLTSGEGTDTQYF. CDR3 sequence (DNA): TGTGCCAGCAGCTACCTGACTAGCGGGGAGGGCACAGATACGCAGTATTTT.

The sample holds many counts of this clonotype. This chain connects TRBV5-1 to TRBJ2-3, with 7 bases that match TRBD1. Germline CDR1 is SGHRS and CDR2 is YFSETQ. CDR3 length: 16 residues. V lost 4 bases to trimming and J lost 2 bases; unmatched junction nucleotides: 10. The CDR3, as DNA: TGCGCCAGCAGCCTACAAGGGGGACAGAACACAGATACGCAGTATTTT. Residues: CASSLQGGQNTDTQYF.

This clonotype was seen many times. This chain links TRBV7-2 with TRBJ1-2; TRBD1 matches at 7 bases. The CDR3 loop spans 16 amino acids. The germline V gene has CDR1 SGHTA and CDR2 FQGNSA. Trimming at V came to 5 bases and at J to 6 bases, leaving 15 bases not matched to a gene. This chain's CDR3 is CASSPTSRARGDGYTF. CDR3 DNA: TGTGCCAGCAGCCCGACCTCCCGGGCCAGGGGGGATGGCTACACCTTC.

There are many counts of this clonotype. The chain links TRBV11-3 to TRBJ1-1, with 7 nucleotides matching TRBD1. The junction had 9 bases not matched to a gene; V was cut back by 5 bases and J by 6 bases. The CDR3 has 14 residues. Looked up from germline, CDR1 is SGHNT and CDR2 is YENEEA. CDR3 loop: CASSPSSDRAEAFF. The CDR3 nucleotides read TGTGCCAGCAGCCCATCGTCCGACAGGGCTGAAGCTTTCTTT.

The sample holds many counts of this clonotype. The chain recombines TRBV20-1 with TRBJ2-3; unclear D gene. Trimming stripped 0 bases from V and 0 bases from J, with 10 bases between. The length of the CDR3 is 15 residues. Germline loops: CDR1 DFQATT, CDR2 SNEGSKA (reference sequence). CDR3 sequence reads: CSARDRDSSTDTQYF. In DNA form, the CDR3 reads TGCAGTGCTAGAGATAGGGATTCTAGCACAGATACGCAGTATTTT.

This clonotype was seen at least ten times. CDR3 sequence (DNA): TGTGCCACCATTGTCAACCGCGGGACGGTTAACACCGGGGAGCTGTTTTTT. Protein sequence: CATIVNRGTVNTGELFF. V and J are TRBV24-1 and TRBJ2-2; a weak D match, TRBD2 (6 bases). Germline V gene sequence: CDR1 KGHDR, CDR2 SFDVKD. Trimming cost V 8 bases and J 2 bases, with 20 bases left between them. The CDR3 spans 17 residues.

This clonotype was recorded many times. The chain couples TRBV3-1 to TRBJ2-3; no definite D call. Germline CDR1 and CDR2: LGHDT and YNNKEL (reference sequence). Trimming stripped 0 bases from V and 0 bases from J, with 7 bases between. The CDR3 runs 15 residues. The CDR3 coding sequence is TGTGCCAGCAGCCAAGATCCTCGGAGCACAGATACGCAGTATTTT. Translation gives CASSQDPRSTDTQYF.

This clonotype occurred many times. V and J are TRBV3-1 and TRBJ2-1; 8 positions agree with TRBD1. V gave up 4 bases and J gave up 0 bases; unmatched junction bases: 5. This CDR3 spans 16 amino acids. CDR1 and CDR2 from the germline V gene are LGHDT and YNNKEL (reference sequence). CDR3 DNA sequence: TGTGCCAGCAGCCTCCAGACAGGGGTCTCCTACAATGAGCAGTTCTTC. Protein: CASSLQTGVSYNEQFF.

This clonotype was counted many times. The chain employs TRBV7-9 and TRBJ2-7; 12 positions agree with TRBD2. CDR1 and CDR2 (germline): SEHNR, FQNEAQ (reference sequence). The CDR3 runs 17 residues. The junction had 15 bases not matched to a gene; V was cut back by 5 bases and J by 7 bases. The CDR3 protein is CASSDSLMGLAGGEQYF. For the CDR3, the DNA is TGTGCCAGCAGCGACTCGCTAATGGGGCTAGCGGGGGGGGAGCAGTACTTC.

This clonotype showed up many times. The chain employs TRBV11-3 and TRBJ2-1; 16 positions match TRBD2. There are 18 residues in the CDR3. The V and J ends lost 4 bases and 5 bases, in that order; junction bases with no gene match: 8. CDR1 and CDR2 (germline): SGHNT, YENEEA. The CDR3 spells CASSSAGTSGGADNEQFF. CDR3 in DNA: TGTGCCAGCAGCTCGGCCGGGACTAGCGGGGGGGCAGACAATGAGCAGTTCTTC. Full variable domain (missing parts from reference TRBV11-3 and TRBJ2-1): EAGVVQSPRYKIIEKKQPVAFWCNPISGHNTLYWYLQNLGQGPELLIRYENEEAVDDSQLPKDRFSAERLKGVDSTLKIQPAELGDSAVYLCASSSAGTSGGADNEQFFGPGTRLTVL.

At least ten counts were recorded for this clonotype. This chain uses TRBV3-1 with TRBJ1-1; D ambiguous. Trimming removed 2 bases at V and 0 bases at J, with 7 bases between. Germline V CDR1 and CDR2: LGHDT, YNNKEL (reference sequence). The CDR3 runs 14 residues. This CDR3 is CASSQTWVNTEAFF. In nucleotides, the CDR3 is TGTGCCAGCAGCCAAACGTGGGTGAACACTGAAGCTTTCTTT.

In its sample, this clonotype was seen many times. This chain uses TRBV20-1 with TRBJ1-5, with no clear D. Germline V gene lookup returns CDR1 DFQATT and CDR2 SNEGSKA (reference sequence). Trimming removed 5 bases from V and 0 bases from J, with 11 bases in between. CDR3 length equals 14 residues. CDR3 loop: CSASPPNSNQPQHF. CDR3 nucleotide sequence: TGCAGTGCTTCCCCCCCCAATAGCAATCAGCCCCAGCATTTT.

Many counts were recorded for this clonotype. This sequence joins TRBV7-2 and TRBJ2-1, with TRBD2 identical over 8 bases. The V gene end was trimmed by 7 bases and the J gene end by 8 bases; junction bases not matched to a gene: 10. The CDR3 has 14 residues. Germline lookup yields CDR1 SGHTA and CDR2 FQGNSA. The CDR3 DNA reads TGTGCCAGCATACGCAGCGGGGGTGTACATGAGCAGTTCTTC. It translates to CASIRSGGVHEQFF.